This is a list of T cell receptor beta chains from one sample in a study of T cell changes during pregnancy in multiple sclerosis. TCRdb keeps only in-frame clones here, not all; method: immunoSEQ multiplex PCR. The sample yields 20,000 to 25,000 clones, around nine tenths seen once. This sample comprised CD8+ T cells from peripheral blood mononuclear cells, obtained in the first trimester of pregnancy. The receptor source for this set is a female donor in good health, enrolled as a control in a pregnancy study. Each CDR3 is given with its conserved first and last residue. D genes are given only for firm matches. Clone size is given for some rows only: seen once, a few or many times, or a class if the clone is expanded.

D gene,V gene,J gene,clone size,CDR3 protein,CDR3 DNA
TRBD2,TRBV2,TRBJ2-7,once,CASNSGSLYEQYF,TGTGCCAGCAATAGCGGGAGTTTGTACGAGCAGTACTTC
NA,TRBV7-9,TRBJ1-1,NA,CASSSTTQGNTEAFF,TGTGCCAGCAGCTCGACGACACAGGGTAACACTGAAGCTTTCTTT
TRBD2,TRBV27,TRBJ2-5,NA,CASSLMSGLAKETQYF,TGTGCCAGCAGTTTAATGTCGGGACTAGCGAAAGAGACCCAGTACTTC
NA,TRBV23-1,TRBJ1-2,medium-sized,CASSQSGGYGYTF,TGCGCCAGCAGTCAATCAGGGGGCTATGGCTACACCTTC
NA,TRBV5-1,TRBJ1-1,NA,CASSLRRDEAFF,TGCGCCAGCAGCTTGCGGCGGGACGAAGCTTTCTTT
TRBD1,TRBV25-1,TRBJ1-2,NA,CASRLQGAAGYTF,TGTGCCAGCAGACTTCAGGGGGCGGCCGGCTACACCTTC
NA,TRBV28,TRBJ2-7,NA,CASSFFRGAPHEQYF,TGTGCCAGCAGTTTTTTCCGGGGGGCCCCCCACGAGCAGTACTTC
TRBD2,TRBV29-1,TRBJ2-3,NA,CSVEVPGTSGGALPYTQYF,TGCAGCGTTGAAGTTCCCGGGACTAGCGGGGGGGCCCTCCCATACACGCAGTATTTT
NA,TRBV18,TRBJ2-7,NA,CASSPPRDKAYEQYF,TGTGCCAGCTCACCACCCCGGGATAAGGCCTACGAGCAGTACTTC
NA,TRBV4-1,TRBJ1-5,NA,CASSQEGQGPDSYGNQPQHF,TGCGCCAGCAGCCAAGAAGGTCAAGGGCCAGACAGTTATGGCAATCAGCCCCAGCATTTT
TRBD1,TRBV14,TRBJ1-1,NA,CASSQEPGQYTEAFF,TGTGCCAGCAGCCAAGAACCGGGACAGTACACTGAAGCTTTCTTT
TRBD1,TRBV2,TRBJ2-5,NA,CASSDIWGTGQETQYF,TGTGCCAGCAGCGACATCTGGGGGACAGGACAAGAGACCCAGTACTTC
TRBD1,TRBV6-5,TRBJ1-6,NA,CASSYSTGGNSPLHF,TGTGCCAGCAGTTACTCGACAGGGGGCAATTCACCCCTCCACTTT
NA,TRBV28,TRBJ2-6,once,CASTTLGQSSGANVLTF,TGTGCCAGCACCACGCTCGGACAGAGCTCTGGGGCCAACGTCCTGACTTTC
NA,TRBV15,TRBJ2-7,once,CATSRDGWTEAYEQYF,TGTGCCACCAGCAGAGATGGGTGGACGGAGGCCTACGAGCAGTACTTC
TRBD2,TRBV4-2,TRBJ2-1,NA,CASSQGLADYNEQFF,TGTGCCAGCAGCCAAGGACTAGCGGACTACAATGAGCAGTTCTTC
TRBD2,TRBV6-5,TRBJ2-7,NA,CASSSSGTSGSDEQYF,TGTGCCAGCAGTTCTTCCGGGACTAGCGGGAGCGACGAGCAGTACTTC
TRBD1,TRBV5-6,TRBJ1-1,NA,CASRFDRGRDTEAFF,TGTGCCAGCAGGTTCGACAGGGGGCGGGACACTGAAGCTTTCTTT
NA,TRBV6-5,TRBJ1-2,NA,CASSYSAGNYGYTF,TGTGCCAGCAGTTACTCGGCAGGGAACTATGGCTACACCTTC
TRBD2,TRBV6-5,TRBJ2-3,NA,CASSSGRATDTQYF,TGTGCCAGCAGTAGCGGGAGGGCCACAGATACGCAGTATTTT
TRBD2,TRBV7-6,TRBJ2-7,NA,CASSLDMGGNEQYF,TGTGCCAGCAGCTTAGATATGGGGGGGAACGAGCAGTACTTC
TRBD1,TRBV9,TRBJ1-6,NA,CASTSGTGVSPLHF,TGTGCCAGCACAAGCGGGACAGGGGTTTCACCCCTCCACTTT
TRBD2,TRBV7-9,TRBJ2-7,NA,CASSLGASGAYEQYF,TGTGCCAGCAGCTTAGGGGCTAGCGGAGCCTACGAGCAGTACTTC
TRBD1,TRBV14,TRBJ2-1,NA,CASSPGQGRNEQFF,TGTGCCAGCAGCCCGGGACAGGGGAGGAATGAGCAGTTCTTC
TRBD1,TRBV18,TRBJ1-1,NA,CASSISAGQGTEAFF,TGTGCCAGCTCAATATCCGCGGGACAGGGCACTGAAGCTTTCTTT
TRBD1,TRBV19,TRBJ2-1,NA,CASSPHRGLAYNEQFF,TGTGCCAGTAGCCCTCACAGGGGGCTGGCCTACAATGAGCAGTTCTTC
NA,TRBV7-2,TRBJ2-3,NA,CASSATGGTGTDTQYF,TGTGCCAGCAGCGCTACTGGAGGGACAGGCACAGATACGCAGTATTTT
NA,TRBV9,TRBJ2-5,NA,CASSPRDMEKTQYF,TGTGCCAGCAGCCCAAGGGACATGGAAAAGACCCAGTACTTC
TRBD1,TRBV28,TRBJ1-5,NA,CASKTHRGRSHAQPQHF,TGTGCCAGCAAAACCCACAGGGGCCGGTCTCACGCTCAGCCCCAGCATTTT
NA,TRBV4-3,TRBJ1-4,NA,CASSQGFQFNEKLFF,TGCGCCAGCAGCCAAGGGTTCCAGTTTAATGAAAAACTGTTTTTT